Presented here are 11 T cell receptor beta chains from one specimen sequenced in a study of tumor-infiltrating lymphocytes in primary liver carcinoma (dated by TCRdb to the late 2010s). The run used an Illumina HiSeq 2500. A constant-region primer and ProtoScript II reverse transcriptase were used to reverse-transcribe TCRbeta-specific cDNA from roughly 0.55 ug total RNA. Three nested multiplex PCR rounds, following a slightly modified ARM-PCR procedure, were used to build the TCRbeta libraries. Multiplex TRBV1-TRBV30 forward primers and a Cbeta reverse primer were used in the first two PCR rounds, each of which was run for approximately 9 cycles. TCRdb trimmed the raw reads at Q25, called clones with MiXCR and kept productive beta chains. Rows merge per CDR3 protein into single entries with the most common DNA and genes. This sample gives approximately 190,000 distinct CDR3 sequences in total; approximately 86% of them show up just once. Together, the top ten hold 15% to 20% of the sample.

Without any cell sorting, total RNA and DNA were co-extracted from about 20-30 mg of bulk tissue using the AllPrep DNA/RNA mini kit. The sequenced sample consisted of tumor tissue from primary liver carcinoma. The receptor set was obtained from a man aged 40-49 years with primary liver carcinoma and hepatitis B virus infection.

Worth noting for this clonotype: The germline gene is not matched at one end of the junction; a read error may be the cause. The genes are TRBV6-1 and TRBJ2-1; 10 bases are a match to TRBD2. Germline V gene sequence: CDR1 MNHNS, CDR2 SASEGT. The CDR3 runs 14 residues. For the CDR3, the DNA is TGTGCCAACAGCCCTAGCGGGAGTGGTAATGAGCAATTCTTC. Protein sequence: CANSPSGSGNEQFF.

This clonotype came up once. The chain carries TRBV6-1 and TRBJ1-2, with a weak D call TRBD1 (5 bases). Trimming took off 10 bases at V and 5 bases at J, with 17 bases between the two ends. The CDR3 runs 13 residues. CDR1 and CDR2 (germline): MNHNS, SASEGT. The CDR3, as DNA: TGTGCCAACACAGGACATGGGATTTATGGCTACACCTTC. Translated, it gives CANTGHGIYGYTF.

Worth noting for this clonotype: One end of the junction fails to match germline, which may point to a read error. The chain is built from TRBV6-5 and TRBJ2-3, with a weak D call TRBD2 (5 bases). From germline, CDR1 is MNHEY and CDR2 SVGAGI. This CDR3 is built from 13 residues. The CDR3 loop is CASSQWVGDMQYF. CDR3 in DNA: TGTGCCAGCAGTCAGTGGGTCGGGGATATGCAGTATTTT.

As concerns this clonotype: At one end the junction does not follow the germline gene, possibly because of a read error. The CDR3 reads CASSQYHWTGGYTGELIF. CDR3 bases: TGCGCCAGCAGTCAATATCATTGGACTGGGGGGTACACCGGGGAGCTGATTTTT. This rearrangement joins TRBV4-3 to TRBJ2-2, with a possible D match to TRBD2 (6 bases). The CDR3 runs 18 residues. Germline values: CDR1 LGHNA, CDR2 YSLEER.

CDR3 sequence reads: CASSQLGTGALDNEQFF. In DNA, the CDR3 is TGTGCCAGCAGCCAACTAGGGACAGGGGCTCTAGACAATGAGCAGTTCTTC. This chain connects TRBV14 to TRBJ2-1; TRBD1 matches at 10 bases. The CDR3 has 17 amino acids. V trimming: 2 bases; J trimming: 5 bases; junction bases outside the gene matches: 9. The V gene's germline CDR1 is SGHDN and CDR2 FVKESK. The whole variable domain, remainder taken from reference TRBV14 and TRBJ2-1, is EAGVTQFPSHSVIEKGQTVTLRCDPISGHDNLYWYRRVMGKEIKFLLHFVKESKQDESGMPNNRFLAERTGGTYSTLKVQPAELEDSGVYFCASSQLGTGALDNEQFFGPGTRLTVL.

Remarks on this clonotype: A read error may produce the germline difference seen at one junction end. V is TRBV29-1 and J is TRBJ2-1, with 7 bases matching TRBD2. CDR3 length equals 14 residues. CDR1 is SQVTM, CDR2 ANQGSEA, per germline. CDR3 sequence reads: CTTSVQSSYNEQFF. CDR3 coding DNA: TGTACAACTAGCGTACAGAGCTCCTACAATGAGCAGTTCTTC.

Concerning this clonotype: No conserved phenylalanine or tryptophan is present at the end of the CDR3, so a read error is the likely explanation. The rearrangement uses TRBV11-1 and TRBJ2-4, with D tentatively TRBD2 (7 bases). The CDR3 contains 17 residues. In germline, CDR1 is SGHAT, CDR2 FQDESV (reference sequence). The CDR3 DNA is TGTGTCAGCAGCTTTCCCGGGACAAGCGGGACCAAAAAAATTCAGTACCTC. Translation: CVSSFPGTSGTKKIQYL.

A remark on this clonotype: An end of the junction differs from the germline gene, which may be a read error. The rearrangement joins TRBV11-2 to TRBJ1-2; D is ambiguous. The CDR3 totals 13 residues. Germline assignment: CDR1 SGHAT and CDR2 FQNNGV. For the CDR3, the DNA is TGTGCCAGCAGCCTAGATGGAGACTATAGTTACACCTTC. Translation: CASSLDGDYSYTF. Looking up the rest from reference TRBV11-2 and TRBJ1-2 gives the full variable domain: EAGVAQSPRYKIIEKRQSVAFWCNPISGHATLYWYQQILGQGPKLLIQFQNNGVVDDSQLPKDRFSAERLKGVDSTLKIQPAKLEDSAVYLCASSLDGDYSYTFGSGTRLTVV.

Concerning this clonotype itself: The germline gene is not matched at one end of the junction; a read error may be the cause. The chain combines TRBV4-3 with TRBJ2-7; D is unclear. The CDR3 totals 13 residues. Germline CDR1 and CDR2: LGHNA and YSLEER. The CDR3 coding sequence is TGCGCCAGCAGCCAAGATCAGCGCTACGAGCGGTACTTC. Translated: CASSQDQRYERYF.

The sample holds one count of this clonotype. Given the absence of the conserved phenylalanine or tryptophan at the CDR3 end, a read error is likely. It is unclear where the CDR3 begins or ends on the DNA, so no DNA is shown, and the CDR3 is as TCRdb lists it. V gene TRBV6-6 combines with J gene TRBJ1-6; TRBD1, the D gene given by the table, was not confirmed from the DNA. Germline CDR1 and CDR2: MNHNY and SVGAGI (reference sequence). The CDR3 length is 15 residues, termini included. The CDR3 is CASSLGTGRNSPPHS.

As regards this clonotype: This clone may be a read error of a much larger clone one base away. The J gene is TRBJ1-2, the V gene TRBV6-6; D may be TRBD1 (5 bases). The CDR3 is 16 residues long. Germline values: CDR1 MNHNY, CDR2 SVGAGI (reference sequence). CDR3 bases: TGTGCCAGCAGTTACTCTGGGGGGACCGACTTCTATGACTACACCTTC. This gives the protein CASSYSGGTDFYDYTF.